Listed below are T cell receptor beta chains from one sample, sequenced in a study of identical twins. TCRdb recomputed calls from the 5' RACE reads with MiXCR, one row per CDR3 protein. Among about 890,000 distinct CDR3 sequences listed, approximately 13% were seen once. This sample also belongs to another study, concerning yellow fever vaccine responses in identical twins.

The sequenced sample was PBMCs. The receptors here all came from a woman between 18 and 30 years old in good health. Both conserved end residues are part of each CDR3. D genes are given only for firm matches. Clone size is stated in some rows and not others, as once, few, many or a class when expanded.

abundance	v_gene	d_gene	j_gene	CDR3aa	CDR3nt
.	TRBV12-3/TRBV12-4	TRBD2	TRBJ2-3	CASSLIFGGSPGDTQYF	TGTGCCAGCAGTTTAATTTTTGGCGGGAGCCCAGGAGATACGCAGTATTTT
.	TRBV20-1	.	TRBJ1-2	CSASVTQGGNSDGYTF	TGCAGTGCTAGTGTTACCCAAGGGGGGAACTCCGATGGCTACACCTTC
.	TRBV20-1	TRBD1	TRBJ2-5	CSAQTGGAFQETQYF	TGCAGTGCCCAGACAGGGGGAGCCTTTCAAGAGACCCAGTACTTC
.	TRBV6-1	.	TRBJ2-6	CASSQRVEGRSGANVLTF	TGTGCCAGCAGTCAAAGGGTGGAGGGGCGGTCTGGGGCCAACGTCCTGACTTTC
few	TRBV6-5	TRBD1	TRBJ1-1	CASSYTPGTVNTEAFF	TGTGCCAGCAGTTATACTCCCGGGACAGTGAACACTGAAGCTTTCTTT
few	TRBV7-6	.	TRBJ2-1	CASSQVGGTSSYNEQFF	TGTGCCAGCAGCCAAGTGGGCGGAACAAGCTCCTACAATGAGCAGTTCTTC
.	TRBV7-6	TRBD1	TRBJ1-4	CASSSTGTGITNEKLFF	TGTGCCAGCAGCTCAACCGGGACAGGGATAACTAATGAAAAACTGTTTTTT
.	TRBV5-1	.	TRBJ2-1	CASSLARGKNEQFF	TGCGCCAGCAGCTTGGCCCGGGGGAAGAATGAGCAGTTCTTC
few	TRBV27	TRBD1	TRBJ2-2	CATKGTGDTGELFF	TGTGCCACTAAGGGGACAGGGGACACCGGGGAGCTGTTTTTT
few	TRBV20-1	TRBD2	TRBJ2-1	CSARDYLAGGSYNEQFF	TGCAGTGCTAGAGATTACCTAGCGGGAGGCTCCTACAATGAGCAGTTCTTC
many	TRBV29-1	.	TRBJ2-7	CSVEEVHGDEQYF	TGCAGCGTTGAAGAGGTCCATGGGGACGAGCAGTACTTC
many	TRBV4-1	.	TRBJ1-1	CASKRNTGLSPSEAFF	TGCGCCAGCAAACGTAACACCGGGCTAAGCCCGTCTGAAGCTTTCTTT
few	TRBV24-1	TRBD1	TRBJ2-2	CATKQGANTGELFF	TGTGCCACCAAGCAGGGGGCGAACACCGGGGAGCTGTTTTTT
many	TRBV12-3/TRBV12-4	.	TRBJ1-2	CASSLQEYYGYTF	TGTGCCAGCAGTCTACAGGAGTACTATGGCTACACCTTC
.	TRBV12-3/TRBV12-4	.	TRBJ2-1	CASSLRASRDF	TGTGCCAGCAGTTTACGGGCTAGTCGCGACTTC
many	TRBV11-1	TRBD2	TRBJ2-7	CARRPLADLSYEQYF	TGTGCCAGGAGGCCTCTAGCGGACCTCTCCTACGAGCAGTACTTC
few	TRBV5-5	TRBD1	TRBJ1-1	CASSFASTGGLLNTEAFF	TGTGCCAGCAGCTTCGCTTCGACAGGGGGCTTACTGAACACTGAAGCTTTCTTT
.	TRBV6-5	TRBD2	TRBJ2-5	CASSNPGTSGSGAQYF	TGTGCCAGCAGTAACCCCGGAACTAGCGGCTCCGGGGCCCAGTACTTC
many	TRBV5-1	TRBD1	TRBJ2-3	CASSLAVGQGRTDTQYF	TGCGCCAGCAGCTTGGCCGTCGGACAGGGACGCACAGATACGCAGTATTTT
once	TRBV6-2/TRBV6-3	.	TRBJ1-5	CASSYSQGNNQPQHF	TGTGCCAGCAGTTACTCTCAGGGAAACAATCAGCCCCAGCATTTT
few	TRBV5-1	.	TRBJ2-5	CASSKIPTGRRQETQYF	TGCGCCAGCAGCAAGATACCGACAGGCCGAAGGCAAGAGACCCAGTACTTC
many	TRBV24-1	.	TRBJ2-7	CATSDPGTGYEQYF	TGTGCCACCAGTGACCCCGGGACGGGCTACGAGCAGTACTTC
few	TRBV20-1	.	TRBJ1-1	CSARDVGTENTEAFF	TGCAGTGCTAGAGATGTTGGGACGGAGAACACTGAAGCTTTCTTT
.	TRBV27	.	TRBJ2-7	CASSFSTDYEQYF	TGTGCCAGCAGTTTTTCGACTGACTACGAGCAGTACTTC
few	TRBV10-3	.	TRBJ2-5	CAIKQGSQETQYF	TGTGCCATCAAGCAGGGGTCCCAAGAGACCCAGTACTTC
.	TRBV20-1	.	TRBJ1-4	CSARPHTHREKLFF	TGCAGTGCTAGACCCCATACCCATAGGGAAAAACTGTTTTTT
few	TRBV20-1	.	TRBJ2-3	CSATRGDTQYF	TGCAGTGCTACCCGAGGAGATACGCAGTATTTT
many	TRBV7-8	.	TRBJ2-5	CASSLDGVLETQYF	TGTGCCAGCAGCTTAGACGGAGTATTGGAGACCCAGTACTTC
.	TRBV20-1	.	TRBJ2-1	CSASNYEQFF	TGCAGTGCTAGTAACTATGAGCAGTTCTTC
.	TRBV28	.	TRBJ2-1	CASSLFLRDRLNNEQFF	TGTGCCAGCAGTTTATTCCTCCGGGACCGCCTAAACAATGAGCAGTTCTTC
many	TRBV5-5	.	TRBJ2-2	CASSQQPNTGELFF	TGTGCCAGCAGCCAACAGCCGAACACCGGGGAGCTGTTTTTT
few	TRBV5-5	TRBD2	TRBJ2-1	CASSFLYGGADEQFF	TGTGCCAGCAGCTTCCTTTACGGGGGGGCCGATGAGCAGTTCTTC
few	TRBV20-1	.	TRBJ1-5	CSASLDSYQPQHF	TGCAGTGCTAGTTTGGACAGCTATCAGCCCCAGCATTTT
few	TRBV6-1	.	TRBJ1-1	CASSDWARDTEAFF	TGTGCCAGCAGTGATTGGGCGAGGGACACTGAAGCTTTCTTT
.	TRBV6-1	TRBD2	TRBJ2-1	CASSPRTSAYSYNEQFF	TGTGCCAGCAGTCCAAGGACTAGCGCCTATTCCTACAATGAGCAGTTCTTC
many	TRBV3-1	.	TRBJ2-2	CASRLNTGELFF	TGTGCCAGCAGACTGAACACCGGGGAGCTGTTTTTT
.	TRBV28	TRBD2	TRBJ2-2	CASTPAGEATGELFF	TGTGCCAGCACCCCAGCGGGAGAAGCAACCGGGGAGCTGTTTTTT
.	TRBV18	.	TRBJ2-5	CASFTTVVETQYF	TGTGCCAGCTTCACCACGGTCGTGGAGACCCAGTACTTC
many	TRBV12-3/TRBV12-4	.	TRBJ2-3	CASSFRATDTQYF	TGTGCCAGCAGTTTTAGGGCCACAGATACGCAGTATTTT
few	TRBV10-3	TRBD2	TRBJ2-1	CAISEKFAGGSEQFF	TGTGCCATCAGTGAAAAATTCGCGGGAGGAAGTGAGCAGTTCTTC
.	TRBV18	TRBD2	TRBJ2-1	CASSPPKLAGGHEQFF	TGTGCCAGCTCACCGCCTAAACTAGCGGGAGGGCATGAGCAGTTCTTC
few	TRBV10-2	.	TRBJ2-2	CASRTESTGELFF	TGCGCCAGCAGGACGGAAAGCACCGGGGAGCTGTTTTTT
.	TRBV3-1	.	TRBJ2-3	CASSQGSRLYTQYF	TGTGCCAGCAGCCAAGGGTCCCGGCTGTATACGCAGTATTTT
.	TRBV5-1	.	TRBJ2-7	CASSLSLGAPYEQYF	TGCGCCAGCAGCTTGAGCCTTGGGGCCCCATACGAGCAGTACTTC
many	TRBV24-1	.	TRBJ2-1	CATSGGILDGSYNEQFF	TGTGCCACCAGTGGAGGTATTCTAGATGGCTCCTACAATGAGCAGTTCTTC
.	TRBV4-1	TRBD1	TRBJ1-1	CASRPGTGDLNTEAFF	TGCGCCAGCAGACCCGGGACAGGGGATTTGAACACTGAAGCTTTCTTT
few	TRBV2	TRBD1	TRBJ2-4	CASKSSTGQGAKNIQYF	TGTGCCAGCAAAAGTTCCACGGGACAGGGGGCCAAAAACATTCAGTACTTC
.	TRBV7-9	TRBD1	TRBJ2-5	CASSFPGQGSYQETQYF	TGTGCCAGCAGCTTCCCTGGACAGGGGTCGTACCAAGAGACCCAGTACTTC
.	TRBV7-2	.	TRBJ1-1	CASSSLGVWDEAFF	TGTGCCAGCAGCTCCCTAGGTGTGTGGGATGAAGCTTTCTTT
.	TRBV7-9	.	TRBJ2-1	CASSLYPRTIRSNEQFF	TGTGCCAGCAGCTTATACCCCAGGACCATCCGGAGCAATGAGCAGTTCTTC
many	TRBV4-1	.	TRBJ1-4	CASSQEPRGGEKLFF	TGCGCCAGCAGCCAAGAACCCAGGGGAGGTGAAAAACTGTTTTTT
few	TRBV28	.	TRBJ2-2	CASSSPGPGLNGANTGELFF	TGTGCCAGCAGCTCACCTGGTCCAGGGCTAAACGGGGCGAACACCGGGGAGCTGTTTTTT
.	TRBV7-8	TRBD1	TRBJ2-7	CASSQRDRGLYEQYF	TGTGCCAGCAGCCAACGGGACAGGGGGCTGTACGAGCAGTACTTC
.	TRBV2	.	TRBJ2-1	CASSRPTGQGEQFF	TGTGCCAGCAGTAGACCGACAGGCCAGGGCGAGCAGTTCTTC
.	TRBV19	.	TRBJ2-5	CASGTLGVGETQYF	TGTGCCAGTGGGACTTTGGGGGTTGGAGAGACCCAGTACTTC
few	TRBV29-1	TRBD2	TRBJ2-1	CSVSVDSGSYNEQFF	TGCAGCGTTTCCGTGGATAGCGGGTCCTACAATGAGCAGTTCTTC
few	TRBV5-5	.	TRBJ1-1	CASSLSRQINTEAFF	TGTGCCAGCAGCTTGTCCAGGCAAATTAACACTGAAGCTTTCTTT
few	TRBV27	.	TRBJ2-7	CASSLRRSDEQYF	TGTGCCAGCAGTTTACGTAGGTCCGACGAGCAGTACTTC
few	TRBV4-1	.	TRBJ1-4	CASSPVVATNEKLFF	TGCGCCAGCAGCCCCGTGGTTGCAACTAATGAAAAACTGTTTTTT